This T cell receptor beta chain is from a study of cytomegalovirus exposure and HLA in healthy donors. Germline V gene lookup returns CDR1 SGHVS and CDR2 FNYEAQ. With 5 bases removed from V and 2 bases from J, the gap between germline ends came to 19 bases. The CDR3 runs to 16 residues. 60 Vbeta and 13 Jbeta primers were used in PCR. Method: immunoSEQ multiplex PCR; TCRdb's copy keeps in-frame clones and lacks some. The data hold about 120,000 clones, with 65% to 80% observed a single time. The sample taken for sequencing was PBMCs. V and J are TRBV7-6 and TRBJ2-7; D might be TRBD2 (5 bases). This receptor was obtained from a young man in good health and CMV-seronegative. As DNA, the CDR3 is TGTGCCAGCAGCCAAGCGGCGCCCCAAGTCCCCTACGAGCAGTACTTC. Translation gives CASSQAAPQVPYEQYF. The whole variable domain, remainder taken from reference TRBV7-6 and TRBJ2-7, is GAGVSQSPRYKVTKRGQDVALRCDPISGHVSLYWYRQALGQGPEFLTYFNYEAQQDKSGLPNDRFSAERPEGSISTLTIQRTEQRDSAMYRCASSQAAPQVPYEQYFGPGTRLTVT.